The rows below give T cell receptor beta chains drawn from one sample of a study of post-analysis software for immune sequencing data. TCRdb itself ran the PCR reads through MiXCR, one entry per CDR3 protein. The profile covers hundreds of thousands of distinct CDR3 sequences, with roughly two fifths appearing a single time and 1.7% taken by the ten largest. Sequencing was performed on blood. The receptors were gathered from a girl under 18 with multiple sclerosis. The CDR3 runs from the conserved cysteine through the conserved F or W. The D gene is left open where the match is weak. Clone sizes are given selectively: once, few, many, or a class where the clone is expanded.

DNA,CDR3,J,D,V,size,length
TGTGCCAGCAGGAGAGGGACAGGTGGGCAGCACAATGAGCAGTTCTTC,CASRRGTGGQHNEQFF,TRBJ2-1,TRBD1,TRBV7-9,few,16
TGTGCCAGCAGTCTAGGGGGCCTGGCCAGCACAGATACGCAGTATTTT,CASSLGGLASTDTQYF,TRBJ2-3,TRBD1,TRBV12-3/TRBV12-4,-,16
TGCAGCGTCGCTAGACAGGGTGATACGCAGTATTTT,CSVARQGDTQYF,TRBJ2-3,TRBD1,TRBV29-1,few,12
TGTACCAGCAGCCCGACGGGGGGAAGCTCCTACGAGCAGTACTTC,CTSSPTGGSSYEQYF,TRBJ2-7,TRBD2,TRBV3-1,-,15
TGCAGCGTTCCCCCTACACAGGGGCGGAAGAACACTGAAGCTTTCTTT,CSVPPTQGRKNTEAFF,TRBJ1-1,TRBD1,TRBV29-1,-,16
TGTGCCAGCAGTTATTGGGAGGGAGACACTGAAGCTTTCTTT,CASSYWEGDTEAFF,TRBJ1-1,-,TRBV6-6,-,14
TGTGCCAGCAGCCCCACAGGGGCAGGAGGCTACACCTTC,CASSPTGAGGYTF,TRBJ1-2,TRBD1,TRBV11-3,few,13
TGCGCCAGCAGCCAAGAGGGCAACTATGGCTACACCTTC,CASSQEGNYGYTF,TRBJ1-2,-,TRBV4-1,-,13
TGTGCCATCAGTGGACAGGAGAATTCACCCCTCCACTTT,CAISGQENSPLHF,TRBJ1-6,-,TRBV10-3,-,13
TGTGCCAGCATCCTTCGGACGGTGGGATACAATGAGCAGTTCTTC,CASILRTVGYNEQFF,TRBJ2-1,-,TRBV27,-,15
TGCGCCAGCAGCTTGGGGACAGGAGCACCTCAAGAGACCCAGTACTTC,CASSLGTGAPQETQYF,TRBJ2-5,TRBD1,TRBV5-1,-,16
TGTGCCAGCAGCTCCTATCAGGACTCTGAGCAGTTCTTC,CASSSYQDSEQFF,TRBJ2-1,-,TRBV3-1,few,13
TGCAGTGCTAGCCCCGAGGGGACATACACAGATACGCAGTATTTT,CSASPEGTYTDTQYF,TRBJ2-3,-,TRBV20-1,few,15
TGCGCCAGCAGGACAGGGGAGGGACTAGCGGCCTACGAGCAGTACTTC,CASRTGEGLAAYEQYF,TRBJ2-7,TRBD2,TRBV5-1,-,16
TGCGCCAGCAGCCCGCTCATGGGACAGGGGGCAGGCGAGCAGTACTTC,CASSPLMGQGAGEQYF,TRBJ2-7,TRBD1,TRBV5-1,-,16
TGTGCCCCCAGTGGAGTATACGAGCAGTACTTC,CAPSGVYEQYF,TRBJ2-7,-,TRBV24-1,-,11
TGTGCCAGCGATCGGAATGGCTACACCTTC,CASDRNGYTF,TRBJ1-2,-,TRBV6-5,many,10
TGCGCCAGCAGCTTGGGGGACAGGGGGCGCGGAGATACGCAGTATTTT,CASSLGDRGRGDTQYF,TRBJ2-3,TRBD1,TRBV5-1,few,16
TGCAGTGCTAGAGACCCGACAGGGATGACGAATGAGCAGTTCTTC,CSARDPTGMTNEQFF,TRBJ2-1,TRBD1,TRBV20-1,-,15
TGCGCCAGCAGCCTTCCCGGGACTAGCGGAACCCCCCTAGATGAGCAGTTCTTC,CASSLPGTSGTPLDEQFF,TRBJ2-1,TRBD2,TRBV5-1,-,18
TGTGCCTGCAGTAGAGACAGGTCTGGCTACACCTTC,CACSRDRSGYTF,TRBJ1-2,-,TRBV6-6,-,12
TGCGCCAGCAGCTATCGCGGGGGTTACAATGAGCAGTTCTTC,CASSYRGGYNEQFF,TRBJ2-1,TRBD2,TRBV5-1,-,14
TGTGCCAGCAGCACATCCGCCGGGGAGCTGTTTTTT,CASSTSAGELFF,TRBJ2-2,-,TRBV7-3,-,12
TGTGCCACCAGTGACGGCAGGCTGTCCTCTGGGGCCAACGTCCTGACTTTC,CATSDGRLSSGANVLTF,TRBJ2-6,-,TRBV24-1,few,17
TGTGCCAGCAGTCAAGGGAGGGGGACTGAAGCTTTCTTT,CASSQGRGTEAFF,TRBJ1-1,-,TRBV12-3/TRBV12-4,-,13
TGCAGTGCTAGTGAGAGAGTGGGGAATTCACCCCTCCACTTT,CSASERVGNSPLHF,TRBJ1-6,-,TRBV20-1,-,14
TGTGCCAGCAGACCCGACCGGGGGTTTTCACCCCTCCACTTT,CASRPDRGFSPLHF,TRBJ1-6,-,TRBV6-5,-,14
TGCACCAGCAGCCAACATAGGGACAGCAACAATGAGCAGTTCTTC,CTSSQHRDSNNEQFF,TRBJ2-1,TRBD1,TRBV4-1,-,15
TGTGCCAGCAGCGTTCAGGGAGCTGGGGCCAACGTCCTGACTTTC,CASSVQGAGANVLTF,TRBJ2-6,-,TRBV9,-,15
TGTGCCAGCAGCCAAGATGTAAGACGGACACTAAACTATGGCTACACCTTC,CASSQDVRRTLNYGYTF,TRBJ1-2,-,TRBV3-1,-,17
TGTGCCAGCAGTTACTCGATTCAGCCCTCCTACGAGCAGTACTTC,CASSYSIQPSYEQYF,TRBJ2-7,-,TRBV6-5,-,15
TGTGCCAGCAGTGACGGGCGATCGGTTGATACGCAGTATTTT,CASSDGRSVDTQYF,TRBJ2-3,-,TRBV25-1,few,14
TGTGCCGTAGGACTAGCGGGCCCCACAGATACGCAGTATTTT,CAVGLAGPTDTQYF,TRBJ2-3,TRBD2,TRBV2,few,14
TGTGCCAGCAGTCGGGACAGGGGCCTCCGCGTGGAGACCCAGTACTTC,CASSRDRGLRVETQYF,TRBJ2-5,TRBD1,TRBV12-3/TRBV12-4,few,16
TGTGCCAGCATGGACAGACTCTCCTACGAGCAGTACTTC,CASMDRLSYEQYF,TRBJ2-7,-,TRBV7-9,-,13
TGTGCCAGCAGCTTGATTCGGGGCCAGGGGACCCAGTACTTC,CASSLIRGQGTQYF,TRBJ2-5,-,TRBV7-2,few,14
TGTGCCAGCAGCGGACGGACAGGGTCAACTAATGAAAAACTGTTTTTT,CASSGRTGSTNEKLFF,TRBJ1-4,TRBD1,TRBV11-2,-,16
TGCGCCAGCAGCGCCGCAGGGTTTTACGAGCAGTACTTC,CASSAAGFYEQYF,TRBJ2-7,-,TRBV5-1,-,13